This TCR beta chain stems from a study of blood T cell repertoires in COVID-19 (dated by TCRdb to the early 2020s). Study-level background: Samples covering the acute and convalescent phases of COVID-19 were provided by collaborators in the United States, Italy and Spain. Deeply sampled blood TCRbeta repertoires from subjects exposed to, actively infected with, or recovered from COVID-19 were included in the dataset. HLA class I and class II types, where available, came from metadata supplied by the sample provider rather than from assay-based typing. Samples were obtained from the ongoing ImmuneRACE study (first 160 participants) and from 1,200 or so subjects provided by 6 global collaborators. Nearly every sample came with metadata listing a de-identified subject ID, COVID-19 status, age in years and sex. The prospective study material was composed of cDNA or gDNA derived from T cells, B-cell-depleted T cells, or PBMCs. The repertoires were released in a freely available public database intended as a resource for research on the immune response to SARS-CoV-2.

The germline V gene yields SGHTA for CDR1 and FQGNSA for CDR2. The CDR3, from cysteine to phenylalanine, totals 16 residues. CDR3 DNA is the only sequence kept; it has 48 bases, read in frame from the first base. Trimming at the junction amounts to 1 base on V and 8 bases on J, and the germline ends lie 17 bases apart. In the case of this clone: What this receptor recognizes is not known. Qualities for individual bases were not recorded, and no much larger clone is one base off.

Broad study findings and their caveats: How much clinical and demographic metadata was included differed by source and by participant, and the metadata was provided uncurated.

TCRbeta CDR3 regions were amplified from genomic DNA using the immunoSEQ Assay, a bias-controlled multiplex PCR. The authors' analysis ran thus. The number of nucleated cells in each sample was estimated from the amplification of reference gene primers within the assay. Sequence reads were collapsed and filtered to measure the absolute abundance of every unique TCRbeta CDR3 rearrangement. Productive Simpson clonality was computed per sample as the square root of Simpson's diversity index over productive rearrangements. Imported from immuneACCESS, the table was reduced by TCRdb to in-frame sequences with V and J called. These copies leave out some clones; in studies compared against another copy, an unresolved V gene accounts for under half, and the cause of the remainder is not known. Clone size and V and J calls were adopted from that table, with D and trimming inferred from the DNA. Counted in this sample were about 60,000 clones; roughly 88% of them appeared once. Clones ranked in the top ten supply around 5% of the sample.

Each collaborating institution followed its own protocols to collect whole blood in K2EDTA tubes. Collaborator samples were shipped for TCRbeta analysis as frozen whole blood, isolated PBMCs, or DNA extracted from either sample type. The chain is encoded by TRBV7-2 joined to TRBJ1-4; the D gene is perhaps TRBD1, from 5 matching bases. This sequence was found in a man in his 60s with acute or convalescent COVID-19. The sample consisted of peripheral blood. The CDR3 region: CASSLVDRGTEEKLFF. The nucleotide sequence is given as TGTGCCAGCAGCTTAGTAGATCGGGGGACGGAGGAAAAACTGTTTTTT.